These 15 T cell receptor beta chains came from one sample sequenced in a study of blood T cell repertoires in COVID-19. Sequencing was performed with immunoSEQ multiplex PCR; in TCRdb, only in-frame clones are kept and a portion is missing. This table has a few hundred thousand clones, roughly nine tenths appearing once. Specimen: peripheral blood. These receptors came from a man aged 40-50 years who had recovered from COVID-19.

The chain links TRBV10-3 to TRBJ2-7; D is unresolved. Germline V gives CDR1 ENHRY, CDR2 SYGVKD. Trimming stripped 3 bases from V and 0 bases from J, with 18 bases between. This CDR3 is built from 17 residues. CDR3 residues: CAISDLKLPRSSYEQYF. CDR3 DNA sequence: TGTGCCATCAGTGACCTAAAGTTACCCCGTAGCTCCTACGAGCAGTACTTC.

The rearrangement links TRBV7-4 to TRBJ2-7, with TRBD2 matching over 12 bases. The CDR3 runs 16 residues. Germline loops: CDR1 SGHVT, CDR2 SQSDAQ. V trimming: 5 bases; J trimming: 2 bases; junction bases outside the gene matches: 7. CDR3 nucleotide sequence: TGTGCCAGCAGCCCAACTAGCGGGAGGATCACCTACGAGCAGTACTTC. Residues: CASSPTSGRITYEQYF.

This clone was observed a handful of times. The chain couples TRBV10-1 to TRBJ1-1, with 7 bases matching TRBD1. The CDR3 totals 18 residues. Trimming at V came to 7 bases and at J to 0 bases, leaving 17 bases not matched to a gene. From germline, CDR1 is WNHNN and CDR2 SYGVQD (reference sequence). The chain's CDR3 is CASISRGRGILMNTEAFF. DNA of the CDR3: TGCGCCAGCATTTCAAGGGGCAGGGGGATCCTCATGAACACTGAAGCTTTCTTT.

This clone was seen only once. The chain uses TRBV6-1 and TRBJ1-2, with a tentative D call TRBD1 (6 bases). The germline CDR1 and CDR2 sequences are MNHNS and SASEGT. The ends were cut back, 1 base at V and 8 bases at J, with 17 bases in the middle. This CDR3 is 15 amino acids long. CDR3: CASSEEIQGLRGYTF. CDR3 DNA sequence: TGTGCCAGCAGTGAAGAGATACAGGGCCTAAGAGGCTACACCTTC.

V usage is TRBV29-1 and J usage is TRBJ1-5; TRBD1 agrees at 8 bases. V was pared by 7 bases and J by 5 bases, with 13 bases of the junction left unmatched. The CDR3 is made up of 15 amino acids. Per germline, CDR1 SQVTM and CDR2 ANQGSEA. CDR3 sequence (DNA): TGCAGCGGAAAACAGACAGGGGATCTACATCAGCCCCAGCATTTT. Protein product: CSGKQTGDLHQPQHF. The variable domain in full, with the rest retrieved from reference TRBV29-1 and TRBJ1-5, is SAVISQKPSRDICQRGTSLTIQCQVDSQVTMMFWYRQQPGQSLTLIATANQGSEATYESGFVIDKFPISRPNLTFSTLTVSNMSPEDSSIYLCSGKQTGDLHQPQHFGDGTRLSIL.

Only one count was recorded for this clone. The chain carries TRBV9 and TRBJ2-7, with a weak D call TRBD1 (5 bases). Germline V gene lookup returns CDR1 SGDLS and CDR2 YYNGEE. Trimming shortened V by 0 bases and J by 4 bases, and 14 bases separated the two germline ends. The CDR3 loop spans 15 amino acids. CDR3 amino acids: CASSVAHGARYEQYF. DNA for the CDR3: TGTGCCAGCAGCGTAGCGCATGGGGCGCGATACGAGCAGTACTTC.

V usage is TRBV4-3 and J usage is TRBJ2-3, with D unresolved. The germline V gene encodes CDR1 LGHNA and CDR2 YSLEER. The length of the CDR3 is 12 residues. V was pared by 4 bases and J by 6 bases, with 8 bases between. The CDR3 DNA is TGCGCCAGCAGCCTCCAGAGGGATACGCAGTATTTT. Amino acids: CASSLQRDTQYF.

The rearrangement uses TRBV12-3 or TRBV12-4 and TRBJ1-1, with D hard to call. CDR3 size: 12 residues. The V end lost 0 bases, the J end lost 8 bases, and 7 bases lay between the germline ends. CDR3 DNA: TGTGCCAGCAGTTTAGCGCGGTCGGAAGCTTTCTTT. Translating it yields CASSLARSEAFF.

This clone is a singleton in its sample. This sequence joins TRBV10-3 and TRBJ2-1, with TRBD2 matching over 8 bases. Germline lookup yields CDR1 ENHRY and CDR2 SYGVKD. The CDR3 consists of 14 residues. Trimming removed 7 bases from V and 4 bases from J; junction bases left unmatched: 6. The CDR3 DNA follows: TGTGCCATCACCAGGGGACTAGTATACAATGAGCAGTTCTTC. Its translation: CAITRGLVYNEQFF.

J is TRBJ2-2 and V is TRBV18; 7 positions match TRBD2. V was pared by 4 bases and J by 3 bases, with 5 bases of the junction left unmatched. This CDR3 contains 15 residues. Germline loops: CDR1 KGHSH, CDR2 LQKENI. The CDR3 protein is CASSLKAGYTGELFF. Here the CDR3 DNA reads TGTGCCAGCTCACTAAAAGCGGGATACACCGGGGAGCTGTTTTTT.

The V gene is TRBV11-3, the J gene TRBJ2-3, with 9 bases identical to TRBD1. Germline CDR1 SGHNT, CDR2 YENEEA. CDR3 length: 15 residues. Trimming cost V 5 bases and J 1 base; bases outside gene matches: 4. CDR3 amino acids: CASSAGQGRTDTQYF. In nucleotides, the CDR3 is TGTGCCAGCAGCGCGGGACAGGGACGCACAGATACGCAGTATTTT.

The rearrangement uses TRBV7-2 and TRBJ2-7, with 12 bases fitting TRBD2. The CDR3 sequence is 15 residues long. V was clipped by 1 base and J by 3 bases; unmatched bases: 1. From germline, CDR1 is SGHTA and CDR2 FQGNSA. CDR3 nucleotide sequence: TGTGCCAGCAGCTTAGAGACTAGCGGGGGCTACGAGCAGTACTTC. Encoded protein: CASSLETSGGYEQYF.

The genes are TRBV27 and TRBJ1-6; possible D gene TRBD1, 6 bases. V lost 6 bases and J 3 bases, leaving 12 bases between the germline ends. The CDR3 runs 15 residues. Germline V gene lookup returns CDR1 MNHEY and CDR2 SMNVEV (reference sequence). For the CDR3, the DNA is TGTGCCAGCAGCAAGAGGGACATCTATAATTCACCCCTCCACTTT. Its translation is CASSKRDIYNSPLHF.

V and J are TRBV6-6 and TRBJ1-2, with TRBD1 matching 9 bases. The CDR3 runs to 14 residues. V dropped 2 bases and J dropped 8; count of bases not matched to a gene: 6. CDR1 and CDR2 (germline): MNHNY, SVGAGI (reference sequence). CDR3 region: CASSYLDRGRGYTF. CDR3 sequence (DNA): TGTGCCAGCAGTTACCTGGACAGGGGACGAGGCTACACCTTC.

The chain recombines TRBV30 with TRBJ2-5; D may be TRBD2 (6 bases). Germline V CDR1 and CDR2: GTSNPN, SVGIG (reference sequence). Trimming cost V 2 bases and J 7 bases, with 14 bases left between them. The CDR3 consists of 13 residues. CDR3 protein: CAWSSQRRATQYF. The CDR3 nucleotides read TGTGCCTGGAGTAGCCAGAGGAGGGCGACCCAGTACTTC. Together with reference TRBV30 and TRBJ2-5, the CDR3 gives the full variable domain: SQTIHQWPATLVQPVGSPLSLECTVEGTSNPNLYWYRQAAGRGLQLLFYSVGIGQISSEVPQNLSASRPQDRQFILSSKKLLLSDSGFYLCAWSSQRRATQYFGPGTRLLVL.